These T cell receptor beta chains were read from a single sample in a study of blood T cell repertoires in COVID-19. Sequenced by immunoSEQ multiplex PCR; TCRdb stores in-frame clones only, minus some. Altogether under 250,000 clones are present, roughly 83% being singletons, with the ten largest covering 2% to 3%. The sequenced sample consisted of peripheral blood. The receptors were gathered from a woman between 65 and 79 years old with active or convalescent COVID-19. The CDR3 runs from the conserved cysteine through the conserved F or W. The order of the fields is D gene, J gene, clone size, V gene, CDR3 DNA, CDR3 protein. A D gene is named only where the DNA matches it firmly. A row's size may be missing; if present it is once, few, many or a size class.

D: .; J: TRBJ2-3; size: .; V: TRBV9; DNA: TGTGCCAGCAGCGCCACTAGTCGGTCTACGCAGTATTTT; CDR3: CASSATSRSTQYF
D: TRBD2; J: TRBJ2-1; size: .; V: TRBV12-5; DNA: TGTGCTAGTGGCCCGACCGGAGCGGGGGCGAATGAGCAGTTCTTC; CDR3: CASGPTGAGANEQFF
D: .; J: TRBJ1-1; size: .; V: TRBV28; DNA: TGTGCCAGCAGTTTAGGCGGAAGAACTGAAGCTTTCTTT; CDR3: CASSLGGRTEAFF
D: .; J: TRBJ1-6; size: .; V: TRBV28; DNA: TGTGCCAGCAGTTTATTTGGGCAGGAGGCTTCACCCCTCCACTTT; CDR3: CASSLFGQEASPLHF
D: TRBD2; J: TRBJ2-3; size: .; V: TRBV27; DNA: TGTGCCAGCAGTTCTCCACGACTAGCGGGAGGGCATATGCAGTATTTT; CDR3: CASSSPRLAGGHMQYF
D: .; J: TRBJ1-5; size: .; V: TRBV18; DNA: TGTGCCAGCTCATCGGGTTATAGCAATCAGCCCCAGCATTTT; CDR3: CASSSGYSNQPQHF
D: TRBD1; J: TRBJ1-2; size: .; V: TRBV7-8; DNA: TGTGCCAGCAGCCGAGCTCGACAGGGGAGTGGCTACACCTTC; CDR3: CASSRARQGSGYTF
D: TRBD1; J: TRBJ1-2; size: .; V: TRBV28; DNA: TGTGCCAGCAGGCCGGGACAGGAGGTTTATGGCTACACCTTC; CDR3: CASRPGQEVYGYTF
D: TRBD1; J: TRBJ1-5; size: once; V: TRBV5-5; DNA: TGTGCCAGCAGCGGCACGACAGGGTCTTATAGCAATCAGCCCCAGCATTTT; CDR3: CASSGTTGSYSNQPQHF
D: .; J: TRBJ2-7; size: .; V: TRBV3-1/TRBV3-2; DNA: TGTGCCAGCAGAGGAGGGACCTCCTACGAGCAGTACTTC; CDR3: CASRGGTSYEQYF
D: .; J: TRBJ1-2; size: .; V: TRBV11-2; DNA: TGTGCCAGCAGCTTAGACCGGCGGGCCGGTAGTGGGGGGTTAGAAGGCTACACCTTC; CDR3: CASSLDRRAGSGGLEGYTF
D: TRBD2; J: TRBJ2-1; size: .; V: TRBV3-1/TRBV3-2; DNA: TGTGCCAGCAGCCAAGATAGGGAGGGAAGCTCCTACAATGAGCAGTTCTTC; CDR3: CASSQDREGSSYNEQFF
D: TRBD2; J: TRBJ2-3; size: .; V: TRBV2; DNA: TGTGCCAGCAGTGTGATCGAGCGGGGGGAGCGGTATTTT; CDR3: CASSVIERGERYF
D: .; J: TRBJ2-5; size: .; V: TRBV2; DNA: TGTGCCAGCAGCCTAAGGGGAGGGGGGGAGACCCAGTACTTC; CDR3: CASSLRGGGETQYF
D: .; J: TRBJ1-4; size: .; V: TRBV28; DNA: TGTGCCAGCTGGGGCGGGGCAACTAATGAAAAACTGTTTTTT; CDR3: CASWGGATNEKLFF
D: TRBD2; J: TRBJ2-1; size: .; V: TRBV6-5; DNA: TGTGCCAGCAGTTCCACCGGGACTAGCGGCCTTAATGAGCAGTTCTTC; CDR3: CASSSTGTSGLNEQFF
D: .; J: TRBJ1-1; size: once; V: TRBV6-5; DNA: TGTGCCAGCAGTTATTTGGGGGGGGGCACTGAAGCTTTCTTT; CDR3: CASSYLGGGTEAFF
D: TRBD2; J: TRBJ2-2; size: .; V: TRBV4-2; DNA: TGTGCCAGCAGCCAAGAGGGGCTAGCGGGAGGGGTCGGGGAGCTGTTTTTT; CDR3: CASSQEGLAGGVGELFF
D: TRBD1; J: TRBJ2-5; size: few; V: TRBV5-1; DNA: TGCGCCAGCAGCTTGGTTGGGACAGGAGGAGAGACCCAGTACTTC; CDR3: CASSLVGTGGETQYF
D: .; J: TRBJ2-3; size: .; V: TRBV7-2; DNA: TGTGCCAGCAGCTCTCTCTCCACAGATACGCAGTATTTT; CDR3: CASSSLSTDTQYF
D: TRBD2; J: TRBJ2-1; size: .; V: TRBV30; DNA: TGTGCCTGGAGTATCCAAGCGGGAGCTTACAATGAGCAGTTCTTC; CDR3: CAWSIQAGAYNEQFF
D: TRBD1; J: TRBJ2-7; size: .; V: TRBV5-5; DNA: TGTGCCAGCAGCTTGAATACGGGACAGACCTACTCTCAGTACTTC; CDR3: CASSLNTGQTYSQYF
D: .; J: TRBJ1-3; size: many; V: TRBV15; DNA: TGTGCCACCAGCAGAGATAGGGGCGCTGGAAACACCATATATTTT; CDR3: CATSRDRGAGNTIYF
D: TRBD1; J: TRBJ2-5; size: once; V: TRBV7-2; DNA: TGTGCCAGCAGCATACAGGGGCAAGAGACCCAGTACTTC; CDR3: CASSIQGQETQYF
D: .; J: TRBJ1-5; size: .; V: TRBV12-3/TRBV12-4; DNA: TGTGCCAGCAGTAGACCCGAGGAGCCCCAGCATTTT; CDR3: CASSRPEEPQHF
D: .; J: TRBJ1-1; size: .; V: TRBV5-5; DNA: TGTGCCAGCAGCTTGCAGGGTATAAGCACTGAAGCTTTCTTT; CDR3: CASSLQGISTEAFF
D: TRBD1; J: TRBJ2-1; size: .; V: TRBV5-1; DNA: TGCGCCAGCTATACAACAGGGGGACTCTACAATGAGCAGTTCTTC; CDR3: CASYTTGGLYNEQFF
D: .; J: TRBJ1-2; size: .; V: TRBV5-4; DNA: TGTGCCAGCAGCTTAGTAGCCTCGGGTGGCTACACCTTC; CDR3: CASSLVASGGYTF
D: .; J: TRBJ1-6; size: .; V: TRBV5-1; DNA: TGCGCCAGCCAACAGAGCTCCTATAATTCACCCCTCCACTTT; CDR3: CASQQSSYNSPLHF
D: .; J: TRBJ1-1; size: .; V: TRBV10-2; DNA: TGCGCCAGCAGCCGACAAACGGGGGGGGTGAACACTGAAGCTTTCTTT; CDR3: CASSRQTGGVNTEAFF